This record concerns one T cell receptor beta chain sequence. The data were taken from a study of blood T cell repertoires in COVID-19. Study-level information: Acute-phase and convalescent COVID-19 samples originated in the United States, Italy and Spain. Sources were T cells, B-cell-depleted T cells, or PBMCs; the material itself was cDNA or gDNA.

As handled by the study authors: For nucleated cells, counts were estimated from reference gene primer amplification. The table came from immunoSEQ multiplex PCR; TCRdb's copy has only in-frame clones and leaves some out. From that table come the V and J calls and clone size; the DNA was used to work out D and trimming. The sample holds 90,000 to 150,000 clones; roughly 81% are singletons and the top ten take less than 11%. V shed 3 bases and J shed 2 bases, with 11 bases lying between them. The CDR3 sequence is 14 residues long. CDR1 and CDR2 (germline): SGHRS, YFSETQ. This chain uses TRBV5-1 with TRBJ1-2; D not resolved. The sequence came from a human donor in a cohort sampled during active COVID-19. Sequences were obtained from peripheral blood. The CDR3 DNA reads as TGCGCCAGCAGCTACGACCGAGGGAACTATGGCTACACCTTC. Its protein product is CASSYDRGNYGYTF.